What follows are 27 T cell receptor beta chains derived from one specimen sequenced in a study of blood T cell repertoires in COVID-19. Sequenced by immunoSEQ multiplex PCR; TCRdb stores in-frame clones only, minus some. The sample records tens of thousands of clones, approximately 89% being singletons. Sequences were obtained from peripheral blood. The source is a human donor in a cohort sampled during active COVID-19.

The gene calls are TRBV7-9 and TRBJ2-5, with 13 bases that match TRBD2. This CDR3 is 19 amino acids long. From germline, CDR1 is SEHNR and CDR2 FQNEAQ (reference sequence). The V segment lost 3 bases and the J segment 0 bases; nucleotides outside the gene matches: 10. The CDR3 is CASSLRPGLAGLYQETQYF. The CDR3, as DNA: TGTGCCAGCAGCTTGCGACCGGGACTAGCGGGACTGTACCAAGAGACCCAGTACTTC. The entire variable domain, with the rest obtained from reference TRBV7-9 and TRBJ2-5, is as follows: DTGVSQNPRHKITKRGQNVTFRCDPISEHNRLYWYRQTLGQGPEFLTYFQNEAQLEKSRLLSDRFSAERPKGSFSTLEIQRTEQGDSAMYLCASSLRPGLAGLYQETQYFGPGTRLLVL.

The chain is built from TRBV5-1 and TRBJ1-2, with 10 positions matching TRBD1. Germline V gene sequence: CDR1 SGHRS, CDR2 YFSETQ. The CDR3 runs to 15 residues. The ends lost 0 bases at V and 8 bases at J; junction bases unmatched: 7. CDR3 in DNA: TGCGCCAGCAGCTTGGGTTCAGGGACAGGGGTCGGCTACACCTTC. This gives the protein CASSLGSGTGVGYTF.

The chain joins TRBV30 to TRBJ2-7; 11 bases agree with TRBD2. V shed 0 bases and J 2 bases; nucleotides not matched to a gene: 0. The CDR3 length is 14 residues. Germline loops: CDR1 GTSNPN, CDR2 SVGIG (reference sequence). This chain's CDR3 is CAWSVSGGAYEQYF. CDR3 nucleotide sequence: TGTGCCTGGAGTGTTAGCGGGGGGGCCTACGAGCAGTACTTC. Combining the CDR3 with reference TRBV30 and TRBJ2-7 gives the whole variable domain SQTIHQWPATLVQPVGSPLSLECTVEGTSNPNLYWYRQAAGRGLQLLFYSVGIGQISSEVPQNLSASRPQDRQFILSSKKLLLSDSGFYLCAWSVSGGAYEQYFGPGTRLTVT.

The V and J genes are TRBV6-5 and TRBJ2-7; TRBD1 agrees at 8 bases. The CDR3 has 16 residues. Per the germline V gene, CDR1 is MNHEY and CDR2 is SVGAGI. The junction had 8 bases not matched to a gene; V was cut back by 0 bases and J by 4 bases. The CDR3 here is CASSYSPGDRIYEQYF. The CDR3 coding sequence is TGTGCCAGCAGTTACTCACCCGGGGACAGGATATACGAGCAGTACTTC.

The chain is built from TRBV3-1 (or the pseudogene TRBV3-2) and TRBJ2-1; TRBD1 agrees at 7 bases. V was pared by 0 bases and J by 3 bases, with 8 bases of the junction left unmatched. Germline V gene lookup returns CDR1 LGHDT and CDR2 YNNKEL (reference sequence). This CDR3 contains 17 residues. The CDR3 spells CASSQDPDRQDYNEQFF. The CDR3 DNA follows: TGTGCCAGCAGCCAAGATCCGGACAGGCAGGACTACAATGAGCAGTTCTTC.

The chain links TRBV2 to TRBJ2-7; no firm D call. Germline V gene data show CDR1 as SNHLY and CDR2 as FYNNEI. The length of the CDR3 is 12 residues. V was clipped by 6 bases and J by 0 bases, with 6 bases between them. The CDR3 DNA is TGTGCCAGCAGCCTAAACTCCTACGAGCAGTACTTC. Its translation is CASSLNSYEQYF.

In DNA, the CDR3 is TGTGCCAGCAGCTTAAGGGGGACCTTAAACTCCTACGAGCAGTACTTC. Its translation is CASSLRGTLNSYEQYF. The V call is TRBV11-2, the J call TRBJ2-7, with a possible D match to TRBD1 (6 bases). The CDR3 contains 16 residues. Germline V CDR1 and CDR2: SGHAT, FQNNGV. V lost 2 bases and J 0 bases, leaving 14 bases between the germline ends.

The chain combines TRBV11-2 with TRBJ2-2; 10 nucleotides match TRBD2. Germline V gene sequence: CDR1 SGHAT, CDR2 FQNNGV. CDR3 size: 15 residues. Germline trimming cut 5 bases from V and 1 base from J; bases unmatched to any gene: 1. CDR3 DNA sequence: TGTGCCAGCAGCATAGCGGGGGGGAACACCGGGGAGCTGTTTTTT. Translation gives CASSIAGGNTGELFF. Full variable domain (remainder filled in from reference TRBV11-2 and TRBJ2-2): EAGVAQSPRYKIIEKRQSVAFWCNPISGHATLYWYQQILGQGPKLLIQFQNNGVVDDSQLPKDRFSAERLKGVDSTLKIQPAKLEDSAVYLCASSIAGGNTGELFFGEGSRLTVL.

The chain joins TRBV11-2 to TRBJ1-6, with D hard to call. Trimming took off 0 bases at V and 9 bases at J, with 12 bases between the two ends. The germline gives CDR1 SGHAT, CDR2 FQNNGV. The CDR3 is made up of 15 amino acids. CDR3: CASSLERFGSSPLHF. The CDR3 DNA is TGTGCCAGCAGCTTAGAACGGTTCGGGAGTTCACCCCTCCACTTT.

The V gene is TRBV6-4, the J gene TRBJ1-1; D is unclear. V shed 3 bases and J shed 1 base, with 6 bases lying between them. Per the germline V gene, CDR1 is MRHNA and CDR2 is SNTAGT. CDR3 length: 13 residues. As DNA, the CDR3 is TGTGCCAGCAGTGAGGGCCCGAACACTGAAGCTTTCTTT. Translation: CASSEGPNTEAFF.

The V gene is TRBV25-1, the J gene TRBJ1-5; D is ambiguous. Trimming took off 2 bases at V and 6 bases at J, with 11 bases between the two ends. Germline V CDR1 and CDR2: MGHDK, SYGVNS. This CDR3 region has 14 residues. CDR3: CASSEEGRGQPQHF. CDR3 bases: TGTGCCAGCAGTGAAGAGGGCCGGGGTCAGCCCCAGCATTTT.

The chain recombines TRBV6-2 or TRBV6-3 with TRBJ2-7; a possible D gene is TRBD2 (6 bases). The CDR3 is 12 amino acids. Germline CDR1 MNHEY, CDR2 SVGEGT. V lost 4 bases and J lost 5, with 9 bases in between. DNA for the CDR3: TGTGCCAGCAGTTCCCCTAGCGACGAGCAGTACTTC. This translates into CASSSPSDEQYF.

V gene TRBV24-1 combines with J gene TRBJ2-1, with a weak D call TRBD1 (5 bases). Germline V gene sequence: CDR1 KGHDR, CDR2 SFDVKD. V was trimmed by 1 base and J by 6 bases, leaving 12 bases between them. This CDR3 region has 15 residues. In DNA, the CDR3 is TGTGCCACCAGTGATTTCCAGGGTGGGCGCAATGAGCAGTTCTTC. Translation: CATSDFQGGRNEQFF.

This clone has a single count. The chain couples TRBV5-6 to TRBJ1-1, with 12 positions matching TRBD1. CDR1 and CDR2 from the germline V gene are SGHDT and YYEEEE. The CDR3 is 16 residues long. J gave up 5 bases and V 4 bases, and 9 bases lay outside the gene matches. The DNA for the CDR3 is TGTGCCAGCAGCCGGGGGACAGGGGGCGGTGATACTGAAGCTTTCTTT. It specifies CASSRGTGGGDTEAFF.

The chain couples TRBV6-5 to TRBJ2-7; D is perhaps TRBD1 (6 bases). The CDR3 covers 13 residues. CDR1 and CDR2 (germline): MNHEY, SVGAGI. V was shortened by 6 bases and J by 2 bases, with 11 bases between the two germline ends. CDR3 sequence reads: CASRGAGTYEQYF. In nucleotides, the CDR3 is TGTGCCAGCAGGGGGGCAGGGACCTACGAGCAGTACTTC.

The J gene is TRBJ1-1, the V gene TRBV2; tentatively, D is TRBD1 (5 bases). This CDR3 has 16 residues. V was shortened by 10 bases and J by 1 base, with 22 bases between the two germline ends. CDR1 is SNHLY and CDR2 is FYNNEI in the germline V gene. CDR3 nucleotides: TGTGCCACCGAGACTTGGGGGGGAAAGGCGAACACTGAAGCTTTCTTT. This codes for CATETWGGKANTEAFF.

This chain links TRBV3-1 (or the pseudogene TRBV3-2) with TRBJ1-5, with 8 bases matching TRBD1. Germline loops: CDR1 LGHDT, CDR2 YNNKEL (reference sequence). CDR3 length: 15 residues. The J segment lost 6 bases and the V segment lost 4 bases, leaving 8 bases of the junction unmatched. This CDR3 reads CASSRTTGVGQPQHF. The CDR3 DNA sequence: TGTGCCAGCAGCCGTACGACAGGGGTTGGTCAGCCCCAGCATTTT.

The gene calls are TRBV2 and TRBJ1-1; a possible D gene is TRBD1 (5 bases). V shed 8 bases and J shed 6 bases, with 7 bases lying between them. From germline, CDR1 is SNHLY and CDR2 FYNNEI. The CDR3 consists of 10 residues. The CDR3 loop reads CASRGAEAFF. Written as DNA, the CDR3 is TGTGCCAGCCGGGGGGCTGAAGCTTTCTTT.

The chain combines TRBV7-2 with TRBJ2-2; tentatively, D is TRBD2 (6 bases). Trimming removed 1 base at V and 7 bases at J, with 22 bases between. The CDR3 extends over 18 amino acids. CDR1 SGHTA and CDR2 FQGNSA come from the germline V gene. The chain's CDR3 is CASSLDQGGVATDGELFF. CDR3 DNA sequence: TGTGCCAGCAGCTTAGACCAGGGCGGGGTGGCAACCGACGGGGAGCTGTTTTTT.

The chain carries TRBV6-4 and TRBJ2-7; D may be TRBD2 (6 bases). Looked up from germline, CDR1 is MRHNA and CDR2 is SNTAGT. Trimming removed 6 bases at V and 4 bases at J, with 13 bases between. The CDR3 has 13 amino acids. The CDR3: CASSSFGGYEQYF. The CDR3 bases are TGTGCCAGCAGCTCTTTCGGGGGTTACGAGCAGTACTTC.

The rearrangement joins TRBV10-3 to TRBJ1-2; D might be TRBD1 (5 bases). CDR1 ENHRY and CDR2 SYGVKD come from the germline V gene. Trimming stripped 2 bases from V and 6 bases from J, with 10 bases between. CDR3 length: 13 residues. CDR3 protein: CAISETGTNGYTF. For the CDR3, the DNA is TGTGCCATCAGTGAGACCGGGACTAATGGCTACACCTTC.

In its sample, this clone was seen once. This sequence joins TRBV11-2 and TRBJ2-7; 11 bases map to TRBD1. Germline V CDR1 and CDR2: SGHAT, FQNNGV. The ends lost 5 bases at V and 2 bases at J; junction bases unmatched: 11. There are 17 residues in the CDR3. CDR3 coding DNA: TGTGCCAGCAGCCGCACCCGGGGGACAGGGGGGACCTACGAGCAGTACTTC. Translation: CASSRTRGTGGTYEQYF.

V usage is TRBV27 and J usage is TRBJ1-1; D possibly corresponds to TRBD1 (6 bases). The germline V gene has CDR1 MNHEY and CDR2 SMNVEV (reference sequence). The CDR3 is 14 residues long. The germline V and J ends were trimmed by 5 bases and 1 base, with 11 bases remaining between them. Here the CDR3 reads CASSVRGSNTEAFF. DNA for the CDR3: TGTGCCAGCAGTGTCAGGGGTTCGAACACTGAAGCTTTCTTT.

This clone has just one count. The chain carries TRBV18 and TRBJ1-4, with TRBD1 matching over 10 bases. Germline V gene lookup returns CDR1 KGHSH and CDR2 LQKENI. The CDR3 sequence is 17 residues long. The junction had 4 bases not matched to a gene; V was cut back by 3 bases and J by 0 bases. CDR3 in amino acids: CASSPGTGDATNEKLFF. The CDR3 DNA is TGTGCCAGCTCACCCGGGACAGGGGATGCAACTAATGAAAAACTGTTTTTT.

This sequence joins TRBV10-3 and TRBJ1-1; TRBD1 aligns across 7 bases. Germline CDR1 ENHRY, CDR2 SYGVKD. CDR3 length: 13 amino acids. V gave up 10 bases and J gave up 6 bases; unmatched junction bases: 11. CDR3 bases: TGTGCCACCGCTCGAGGGGACAGATCTGAAGCTTTCTTT. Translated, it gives CATARGDRSEAFF.

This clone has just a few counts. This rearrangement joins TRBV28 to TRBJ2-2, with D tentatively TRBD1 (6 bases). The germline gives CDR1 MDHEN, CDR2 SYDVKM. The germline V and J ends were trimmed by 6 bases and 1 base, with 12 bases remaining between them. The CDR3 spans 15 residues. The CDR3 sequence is CASSAGQWNTGELFF. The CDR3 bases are TGTGCCAGCAGCGCTGGACAGTGGAACACCGGGGAGCTGTTTTTT.

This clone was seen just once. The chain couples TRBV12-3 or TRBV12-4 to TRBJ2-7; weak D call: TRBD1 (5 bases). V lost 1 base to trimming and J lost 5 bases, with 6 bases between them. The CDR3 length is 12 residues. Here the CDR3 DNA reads TGTGCCAGCAGTTTAGTCAGGGACGAGCAGTACTTC. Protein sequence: CASSLVRDEQYF.